Listed below are T cell receptor beta chains from one sample, sequenced in a study of control samples from healthy donors and cancer patients. Profiling relied on immunoSEQ multiplex PCR, and the TCRdb table lists in-frame clones only, not all of them. Seen here are about 190,000 clones, about 90% observed once, and the top ten hold 1.5% to 2%. The sequenced sample was blood. Every receptor here comes from a man under 40 in good health. The conserved cysteine and the conserved F or W are not part of the CDR3 here. The D gene is left open where the match is weak. Some rows mark clone size as missing; the rest say once, few, many or name a class of expanded clone.

v_call clone_size cdr3_length d_call cdr3_aa
TRBV3-1/TRBV3-2 . 13 TRBD1 ASSRQGELADTQY
TRBV6-5 . 13 . ASSYFGGQDEKLF
TRBV2 . 11 . ASTDTPVRGYT
TRBV2 . 12 . ASSSKKTNQPQH
TRBV27 few 13 . ASSSRGAGDTEAF
TRBV7-9 . 10 . ASSFPNTEAF
TRBV6-6 . 15 TRBD1 ASSQRQGQGKTYEQY
TRBV28 . 13 TRBD1 ASSSPGQTPYEQY
TRBV21-1 . 18 . ASSKGFRRGSSRLNYGYT
TRBV18 . 15 . ASSPETVYRYNSPLH
TRBV5-1 . 11 . ASGSGRPRGYT
TRBV18 . 12 TRBD1 ASSAGTGLGEQY